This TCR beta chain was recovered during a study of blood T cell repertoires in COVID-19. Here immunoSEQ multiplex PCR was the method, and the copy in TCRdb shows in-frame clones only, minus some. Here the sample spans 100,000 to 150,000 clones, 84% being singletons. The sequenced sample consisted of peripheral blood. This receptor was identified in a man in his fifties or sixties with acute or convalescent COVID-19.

Here the CDR3 DNA reads TGCGCCAGCAGCTTCGTGACTAGCGGGAGGGCGCCTGTCTCCTACGAGCAGTACTTC. Translation gives CASSFVTSGRAPVSYEQYF. This sequence joins TRBV5-1 and TRBJ2-7; TRBD2 aligns across 14 bases. This CDR3 is built from 19 residues. V lost 2 bases and J lost 0; bases outside the gene matches: 10. CDR1 and CDR2 from the germline V gene are SGHRS and YFSETQ.